The 9 T cell receptor beta chains reported below all come from one sample, sequenced in a study of blood T cell repertoires in COVID-19. Measured with immunoSEQ multiplex PCR; TCRdb has only the in-frame clones, and not every one. The sample consists of 200,000 to 300,000 clones, around 86% of them appearing once. Sequencing used peripheral blood. These receptor sequences come from a woman aged 60 to 75 with COVID-19, enrolled during active disease.

In this sample, this clone turned up a few times. V and J are TRBV6-6 and TRBJ1-1; 10 bases match TRBD1. J gave up 2 bases and V 6 bases, and 9 bases lay outside the gene matches. The V gene's germline CDR1 is MNHNY and CDR2 SVGAGI (reference sequence). This CDR3 region has 16 residues. In DNA form, the CDR3 reads TGTGCCAGCAGCCCCTCAAGACAGGGGGCAAACACTGAAGCTTTCTTT. Protein: CASSPSRQGANTEAFF.

The chain employs TRBV30 and TRBJ1-6, with a possible D match to TRBD1 (6 bases). The CDR3 runs 13 residues. Deletions cut 4 bases from V and 4 bases from J, with 8 bases between. Germline CDR1 GTSNPN, CDR2 SVGIG (reference sequence). In nucleotides, the CDR3 is TGTGCCTGGAAGGGGGAATATAATTCACCCCTCCACTTT. This encodes CAWKGEYNSPLHF.

This clone appeared once. Within the sample, other DNA sequences also encode this same CDR3. The V gene is TRBV5-1, the J gene TRBJ1-5, with TRBD1 identical over 7 bases. Germline V gene data show CDR1 as SGHRS and CDR2 as YFSETQ. This CDR3 spans 14 amino acids. Losses at the gene ends were 0 bases for V and 7 bases for J; bases not matched to a gene: 4. The CDR3 here is CASSLGQGDQPQHF. CDR3 sequence (DNA): TGCGCCAGCAGCTTGGGACAGGGTGACCAGCCCCAGCATTTT.

The genes are TRBV7-3 and TRBJ1-2, with no clear D. Trimming pared 2 bases from V and 3 bases from J, leaving 7 bases between. This CDR3 spans 13 amino acids. Per germline, CDR1 SGHTA and CDR2 FQGTGA. The CDR3 DNA reads as TGTGCCAGCAGCTTACCCGGGGACTATGGCTACACCTTC. This encodes CASSLPGDYGYTF.

The V call is TRBV15, the J call TRBJ2-3; D gene ambiguous. V shed 1 base and J shed 4 bases, with 12 bases lying between them. The germline CDR1 and CDR2 sequences are LNHNV and YYDKDF (reference sequence). The CDR3 is 15 residues long. CDR3 residues: CATSRGLATPDTQYF. CDR3 DNA sequence: TGTGCCACCAGCAGAGGGTTGGCCACCCCAGATACGCAGTATTTT.

This chain uses TRBV3-1 (or the pseudogene TRBV3-2) with TRBJ1-5; D is unclear. V shed 1 base and J shed 3 bases, with 10 bases lying between them. The length of the CDR3 is 15 residues. Germline CDR1 reads LGHDT; CDR2 reads YNNKEL (reference sequence). The CDR3 DNA reads TGTGCCAGCAGCCAAGGGCCAGTCGACAATCAGCCCCAGCATTTT. Its protein is CASSQGPVDNQPQHF.

The chain has TRBV30 and TRBJ2-2; no definite D call. The CDR3 is 11 residues long. Germline CDR1 reads GTSNPN; CDR2 reads SVGIG (reference sequence). V shed 4 bases and J shed 6 bases, with 6 bases lying between them. Here the CDR3 reads CAWTLAGELFF. The CDR3 DNA reads TGTGCCTGGACTCTCGCCGGGGAGCTGTTTTTT.

On this clone itself: This same CDR3 is encoded by further DNA sequences in the sample. The chain links TRBV27 to TRBJ2-3; D might be TRBD2 (5 bases). CDR3 length: 15 residues. Trimming shortened V by 4 bases and J by 0 bases, and 11 bases separated the two germline ends. CDR1 is MNHEY, CDR2 SMNVEV, per germline (reference sequence). The CDR3 protein is CASSSWTGSTDTQYF. Here the CDR3 DNA reads TGTGCCAGCAGTTCCTGGACGGGAAGCACAGATACGCAGTATTTT.

This clone was detected only a few times. The chain couples TRBV29-1 to TRBJ1-1, with D possibly TRBD1 on 5 matching bases. Trimming left V 2 bases short and J 11 bases short, with 12 bases between. CDR1 and CDR2 from the germline V gene are SQVTM and ANQGSEA. The CDR3 is made up of 11 amino acids. This CDR3 is CSVEIRAHAFF. The CDR3 DNA reads TGCAGCGTTGAAATCAGGGCCCACGCTTTCTTT.